The rows below give T cell receptor beta chains drawn from one sample of a study of glioma-infiltrating T cells. Each CDR3 protein gets one entry after TCRdb re-called the multiplex PCR reads with MiXCR. The table shows about 130,000 distinct CDR3 sequences, with around 25% occurring only once. The sample comprised glioma tissue, nonneoplastic brain tissue, or PBMCs (not recorded which). The receptors shown here come from a human donor with low-grade glioma or glioblastoma, undergoing nonglioma brain surgery, or in good health (not recorded which). Each CDR3 is given with its conserved first and last residue.

TRBV6-2/TRBV6-3 | CASRRDEKLFF
TRBV6-1 | CASGTGDNQPQHF
TRBV12-5 | CASGQTGDVRVGQFF
TRBV28 | CASSDRGRNSPLHF
TRBV19 | CASSSTGSYNSPLHF
TRBV19 | CASSGTGDWSYGYTF
TRBV28 | CASNLGPGRTNEKLFF
TRBV6-5 | CASGTGGNQPQHF
TRBV27 | CASSSGVGNTEAFF
TRBV7-2 | CASSRGLAGGPSTDTQYF
TRBV6-4 | CASSRAGRRRNERFF
TRBV6-2/TRBV6-3 | CAFSDTGPQETQYF
TRBV18 | CASSRDATNEKLFF
TRBV3-1 | CASSQETGRGETQHF
TRBV28 | CASITTPGGNYGYTF
TRBV6-6 | CASSYFSDRVRPNEQFF
TRBV24-1 | CVTSPGGSYNEQFF
TRBV7-9 | CASSFWDGNTEAFF
TRBV5-4 | CASSPDRVSQPQHF
TRBV20-1 | CSASETRPYNERFF
TRBV27 | CASSFSTVANTEAFF
TRBV7-2 | CASSPRGQGGQKETQYF
TRBV10-3 | CAISEPGTRGTYEQFF
TRBV5-1 | CASSTGTSNYNEQFF
TRBV12-3/TRBV12-4 | CASSSQGQKRNEQFF
TRBV7-3 | CASSGQWNTGELFF
TRBV7-8 | CASSPAPGLSTDTQYF
TRBV12-3/TRBV12-4 | CASTVGLLPGYTF
TRBV15 | CATSKEGSGNTIYF
TRBV14 | CASSLSFPETQYF
TRBV7-9 | CASNDRGDIDEAFF
TRBV20-1 | CSASPSSGNPLVGTQYF
TRBV7-8 | CASSPNSSGETQYF
TRBV6-1 | CASTPPGQNQETQYF
TRBV3-1 | CASSPYEAGELFF